This T cell receptor beta chain was sequenced during a study of long-term antiretroviral therapy in people with HIV. Worth noting for this clone: Its antigen is not identified.

Study-wide results and limits: At every time point, clones expanded before ART dominated the repertoire. ART adherence, viral resistance and therapy changes went unrecorded.

Germline CDR1 MDHEN, CDR2 SYDVKM. CDR3 length: 15 residues. Trimming took off 3 bases at V and 5 bases at J, with 14 bases between the two ends. They ran version v3.0 of the immunoSEQ assay at survey level. Method: immunoSEQ multiplex PCR; TCRdb's copy keeps in-frame clones and lacks some. The sample lists 20,000 to 25,000 clones; roughly 82% were seen once. The chain uses TRBV28 and TRBJ1-5; no reliable D call. The TCR sequence derives from a man between 50 and 59 years old with HIV. The specimen comprised unsorted PBMCs, sampled 0.3 years after starting antiretroviral therapy. The CDR3 region has the DNA TGTGCCAGCAGTTTCACTGTCGGGAGGGATCAGCCCCAGCATTTT. Encoded protein: CASSFTVGRDQPQHF.